This T cell receptor (beta chain) was sequenced in a study of regulatory T cells in long-lasting Graves disease. Study findings and constraints: Persistent patients shared more public clonotypes (around 2,500) than new patients (roughly 970).

This clonotype turned up a few times. Antigen specificity is unknown. Building of the TCR beta libraries involved iRepertoire HTBI primers and Arm-PCR of CDR3 regions. Via MiXCR, TCRdb re-called the multiplex PCR reads, giving one row per CDR3 protein. The table shows under 450,000 distinct CDR3 sequences, with roughly 15% occurring only once. As to time point: newly diagnosed GD, antithyroid drugs for less than 3 months. PBMC-derived RNA was used for the TCR library. The V gene end was trimmed by 4 bases and the J gene end by 3 bases; junction bases not matched to a gene: 2. Germline CDR1 reads SQVTM; CDR2 reads ANQGSEA. The CDR3 sequence is 15 residues long. In addition, the sample was reused for a study of T cells in Graves' hyperthyroidism and ophthalmopathy. That study adds: Those patients with uncontrolled infection, other autoimmune disease, pregnancy or lactation were excluded. A model built on 13 V-J features separated ophthalmopathy from stable hyperthyroidism.

The chain has TRBV29-1 and TRBJ2-6; 11 bases line up with TRBD2. This clonotype was sampled from a woman aged 18-29 years with Graves disease. The sample consisted of peripheral blood mononuclear cells (PBMCs), taken at new diagnosis, from a patient treated with antithyroid drugs. The CDR3 region is CSVALAGGGANVLTF. The CDR3 DNA reads as TGCAGCGTTGCCCTAGCGGGAGGTGGGGCCAACGTCCTGACTTTC.